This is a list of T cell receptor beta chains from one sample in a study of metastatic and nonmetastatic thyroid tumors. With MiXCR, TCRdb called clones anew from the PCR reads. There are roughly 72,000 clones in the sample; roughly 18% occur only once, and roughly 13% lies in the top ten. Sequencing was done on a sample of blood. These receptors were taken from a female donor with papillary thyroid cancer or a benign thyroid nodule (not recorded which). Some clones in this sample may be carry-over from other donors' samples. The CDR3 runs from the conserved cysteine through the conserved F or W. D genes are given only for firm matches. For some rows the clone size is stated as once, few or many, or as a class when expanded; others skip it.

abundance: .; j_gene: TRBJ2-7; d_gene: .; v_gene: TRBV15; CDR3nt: TGTGCCACCAGCAGAGATTTACCCCAGGGGAGCTACGAGCAGTACTTC; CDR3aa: CATSRDLPQGSYEQYF
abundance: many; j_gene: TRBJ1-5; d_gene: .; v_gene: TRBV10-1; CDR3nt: TGCGCCAGCAGTGAAGCAGATAATCAGCCCCAGCATTTT; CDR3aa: CASSEADNQPQHF
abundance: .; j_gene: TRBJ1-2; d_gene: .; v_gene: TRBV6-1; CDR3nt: TGTGCCGGCAGCCGCGCAGGGAGTTATGGCTACACCTTC; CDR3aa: CAGSRAGSYGYTF
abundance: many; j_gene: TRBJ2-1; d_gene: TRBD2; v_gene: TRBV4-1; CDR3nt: TGCGCCAGTCAAACTAGCGGGAGGGCCATAGATGAGCAGTTCTTC; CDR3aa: CASQTSGRAIDEQFF
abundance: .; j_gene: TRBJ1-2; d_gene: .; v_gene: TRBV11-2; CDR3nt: TGTGCCAGCAGCTTAGATCACGGGGTGAGCTATGGCTACACCTTC; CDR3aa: CASSLDHGVSYGYTF
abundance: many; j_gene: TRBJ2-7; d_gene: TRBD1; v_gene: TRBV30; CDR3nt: TGTGCCTGGAGTGTTGGGCCTAGACAGGGCTTGGCGTCGTTTGGGGAGCAGTACTTC; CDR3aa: CAWSVGPRQGLASFGEQYF
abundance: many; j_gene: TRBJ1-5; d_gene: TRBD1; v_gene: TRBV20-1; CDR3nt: TGCAGTGCTAGTCCTGACAGGGGTATGAATCAGCCCCAGCATTTT; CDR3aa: CSASPDRGMNQPQHF
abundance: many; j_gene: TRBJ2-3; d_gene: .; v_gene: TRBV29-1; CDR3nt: TGCAGCGTTGGTGGAAGCACAGATACGCAGTATTTT; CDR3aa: CSVGGSTDTQYF
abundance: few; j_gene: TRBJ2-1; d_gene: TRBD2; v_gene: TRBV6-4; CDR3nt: TGTGCCAGCAGTGACTCCGCGGGAGGGAACAATGAGCAGTTCTTC; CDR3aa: CASSDSAGGNNEQFF
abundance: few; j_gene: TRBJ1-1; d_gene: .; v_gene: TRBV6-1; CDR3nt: TGTGCCAGCAGAGCACCGGGGGGCGGCACTGAAGCTTTCTTT; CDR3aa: CASRAPGGGTEAFF
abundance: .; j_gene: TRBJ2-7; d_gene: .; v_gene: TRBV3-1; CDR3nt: TGTGCCAGCATCCGCCGGAACTACGAGCAGTACTTC; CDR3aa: CASIRRNYEQYF
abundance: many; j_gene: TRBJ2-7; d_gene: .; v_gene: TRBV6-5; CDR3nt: TGTGCCAGCAGTTACTCGACAGCTGACTCCTACGAGCAGTACTTC; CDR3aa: CASSYSTADSYEQYF
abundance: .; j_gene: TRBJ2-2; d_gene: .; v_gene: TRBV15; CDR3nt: TGTGCCACCAGCAGGCCGTCGGGGAACACCGGGGAGCTGTTTTTT; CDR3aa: CATSRPSGNTGELFF
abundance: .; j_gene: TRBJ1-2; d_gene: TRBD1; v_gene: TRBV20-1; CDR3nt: TGCAGGGCCGACGACAGGGACCTAGTCTATGGCTACACCTTC; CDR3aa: CRADDRDLVYGYTF
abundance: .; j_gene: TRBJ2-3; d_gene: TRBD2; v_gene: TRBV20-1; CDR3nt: TGCAGTGCTAGGAACCTAGCGGGCCCAAGCACAGATACGCAGTATTTT; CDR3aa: CSARNLAGPSTDTQYF
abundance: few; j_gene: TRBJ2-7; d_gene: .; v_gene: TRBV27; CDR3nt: TGTGCCAGCAGTCCCTTTAGCGCTCCAACCTACGAGCAGTACTTC; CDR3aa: CASSPFSAPTYEQYF
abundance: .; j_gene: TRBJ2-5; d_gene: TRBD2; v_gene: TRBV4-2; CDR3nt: TGTGCCAGCAGCCAAGTCCCCGAACTAGCGGGAGTAGAGACCCAGTACTTC; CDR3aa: CASSQVPELAGVETQYF
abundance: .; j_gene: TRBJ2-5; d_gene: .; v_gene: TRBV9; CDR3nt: TGTGCCAGCAGCGTAGGGTGGAGCAGTGAAGAGACCCAGTACTTC; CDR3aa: CASSVGWSSEETQYF
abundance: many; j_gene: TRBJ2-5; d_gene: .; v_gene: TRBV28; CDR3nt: TGTGCCAGCAGTTCCGGGCAACCACCACAAGAGACCCAGTACTTC; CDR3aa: CASSSGQPPQETQYF
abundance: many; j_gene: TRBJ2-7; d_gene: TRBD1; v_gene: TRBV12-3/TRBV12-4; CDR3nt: TGTGCCAGCAGCACTTTCCACACCGGGACAGGCTACTGGGAGCAGTACTTC; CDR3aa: CASSTFHTGTGYWEQYF
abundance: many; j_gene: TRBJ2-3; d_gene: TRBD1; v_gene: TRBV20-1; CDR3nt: TGCAGTGCTAGAAATCGGGACAGAGGCACAGATACGCAGTATTTT; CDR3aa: CSARNRDRGTDTQYF